These 23 T cell receptor beta chains were all obtained from the same sample, sequenced in a study of blood T cell repertoires in COVID-19. Using immunoSEQ multiplex PCR, the repertoire was profiled, and TCRdb retains in-frame clones only, with some absent. The data hold about 150,000 clones, with around three quarters observed a single time. Sequencing was done on a sample of peripheral blood. All receptors come from a man between 50 and 59 years old with active or convalescent COVID-19.

This clone was seen a handful of times. The genes are TRBV7-9 and TRBJ2-7; 7 nucleotides match TRBD2. Germline V CDR1 and CDR2: SEHNR, FQNEAQ (reference sequence). The CDR3 runs 17 residues. The junction had 17 bases not matched to a gene; V was cut back by 5 bases and J by 4 bases. The DNA of the CDR3 is TGTGCCAGCAGCCCGTGGGGGGGTGGCGGGGTCCTTTACGAGCAGTACTTC. The encoded protein is CASSPWGGGGVLYEQYF.

This sequence joins TRBV19 and TRBJ1-1; D gene ambiguous. V shed 5 bases and J shed 1 base, with 14 bases lying between them. The CDR3 is 15 residues long. Germline V gene sequence: CDR1 LNHDA, CDR2 SQIVND (reference sequence). In DNA form, the CDR3 reads TGTGCCAGTAGTTTAGGGCCATCTCAGAACACTGAAGCTTTCTTT. Encoded protein: CASSLGPSQNTEAFF.

This chain links TRBV7-8 with TRBJ2-7, with a weak D call TRBD1 (6 bases). The V and J ends lost 5 bases and 4 bases respectively, with 18 bases between them. Germline CDR1 and CDR2: SGHVS and FQNEAQ. This CDR3 has 15 amino acids. CDR3: CASSGARGAFYEQYF. The CDR3 bases are TGTGCCAGCAGCGGTGCCAGGGGAGCCTTTTACGAGCAGTACTTC.

V gene TRBV11-2 combines with J gene TRBJ2-4, with TRBD2 identical over 12 bases. Germline V gene lookup returns CDR1 SGHAT and CDR2 FQNNGV. This CDR3 is 15 amino acids long. The junction had 7 bases not matched to a gene; V was cut back by 5 bases and J by 8 bases. The CDR3 loop is CASSGLAGMRDIQYF. For the CDR3, the DNA is TGTGCCAGCAGCGGACTAGCGGGAATGCGTGACATTCAGTACTTC.

This clone was observed once. The gene calls are TRBV3-1 (or the pseudogene TRBV3-2) and TRBJ2-7, with a possible D match to TRBD1 (5 bases). Germline V gene sequence: CDR1 LGHDT, CDR2 YNNKEL (reference sequence). The CDR3 is made up of 15 amino acids. V was pared by 0 bases and J by 2 bases, with 11 bases between. DNA for the CDR3: TGTGCCAGCAGCCAAGACTCCACAGGAGCCTACGAGCAGTACTTC. Amino acids: CASSQDSTGAYEQYF.

J is TRBJ1-2 and V is TRBV7-3, with D perhaps TRBD1 (5 bases). CDR1 and CDR2 from the germline V gene are SGHTA and FQGTGA. V was clipped by 5 bases and J by 1 base, with 17 bases between them. The CDR3 is 16 amino acids. CDR3 protein: CASSPAGTGVNYGYTF. The DNA of the CDR3 is TGTGCCAGCAGCCCGGCCGGGACGGGAGTTAACTATGGCTACACCTTC.

This clone was counted only a few times. The V call is TRBV10-3, the J call TRBJ2-7; D perhaps matches TRBD1 (5 bases). The germline V and J ends were trimmed by 3 bases and 3 bases, with 15 bases remaining between them. The CDR3 loop spans 15 amino acids. Germline lookup yields CDR1 ENHRY and CDR2 SYGVKD. The CDR3 is CAISDPGLTYYEQYF. DNA of the CDR3: TGTGCCATCAGTGACCCAGGGCTGACCTACTACGAGCAGTACTTC.

The chain carries TRBV5-8 and TRBJ2-1, with 11 bases that match TRBD1. Germline-derived CDR1 and CDR2 are SGHTS and YDEGEE. Losses at the gene ends were 4 bases for V and 6 bases for J; bases not matched to a gene: 6. The CDR3 is 15 residues long. The CDR3 is CASSDWTGGINEQFF. The DNA of the CDR3 is TGTGCCAGCAGCGACTGGACAGGGGGCATCAATGAGCAGTTCTTC.

This sequence joins TRBV2 and TRBJ2-3, with D hard to call. The CDR3 is 15 amino acids. The germline CDR1 and CDR2 sequences are SNHLY and FYNNEI. Trimming removed 2 bases from V and 2 bases from J, with 11 bases in between. The CDR3 protein is CASSETPIATDTQYF. The DNA of the CDR3 is TGTGCCAGCAGTGAAACACCGATAGCCACAGATACGCAGTATTTT.

The J gene is TRBJ2-5, the V gene TRBV30; a possible D gene is TRBD1 (6 bases). CDR3 length: 13 amino acids. V lost 5 bases, J lost 2 bases, and 12 bases lay in between. Germline V gene sequence: CDR1 GTSNPN, CDR2 SVGIG (reference sequence). CDR3 coding DNA: TGTGCCTGGGTACAGGGATATCAAGAGACCCAGTACTTC. Translating it yields CAWVQGYQETQYF.

Only a few counts were recorded for this clone. The chain recombines TRBV2 with TRBJ2-1; weak D call: TRBD2 (6 bases). This CDR3 has 12 amino acids. Trimming cost V 6 bases and J 4 bases, with 7 bases left between them. Per germline, CDR1 SNHLY and CDR2 FYNNEI. CDR3 sequence: CASREGYNEQFF. CDR3 DNA sequence: TGTGCCAGCAGGGAGGGATACAATGAGCAGTTCTTC.

This chain connects TRBV2 to TRBJ2-5, with 11 bases fitting TRBD1. CDR1 is SNHLY and CDR2 is FYNNEI in the germline V gene. Trimming took 4 bases from V and 5 from J; bases not matched to a gene: 6. The CDR3 length is 15 residues. The CDR3 protein is CASSGTGGWRETQYF. The CDR3 DNA is TGTGCCAGCAGTGGGACAGGGGGCTGGAGGGAGACCCAGTACTTC.

The rearrangement links TRBV4-1 to TRBJ2-1, with a tentative D call TRBD2 (5 bases). The germline CDR1 and CDR2 sequences are MGHRA and YSYEKL. V was clipped by 0 bases and J by 15 bases, with 15 bases between them. The CDR3 runs to 13 residues. The CDR3 DNA sequence: TGCGCCAGCAGCCAAGATCCGACTACCCTGGGGTTCTTC. Translating it yields CASSQDPTTLGFF.

V and J are TRBV5-6 and TRBJ1-2, with a weak D call TRBD1 (6 bases). This CDR3 has 13 residues. From germline, CDR1 is SGHDT and CDR2 YYEEEE. V was shortened by 1 base and J by 7 bases, with 11 bases between the two germline ends. CDR3 residues: CASSLLAGAGYTF. CDR3 coding DNA: TGTGCCAGCAGCTTGCTCGCGGGGGCTGGCTACACCTTC.

Details on this clone: Germline and junction disagree at one end, which may indicate a read error. This sample also contains other DNA sequences that code for the same CDR3. The rearrangement joins TRBV7-9 to TRBJ1-2, with D tentatively TRBD1 (6 bases). The V gene's germline CDR1 is SEHNR and CDR2 FQNEAQ (reference sequence). There are 16 residues in the CDR3. The CDR3 reads CASSLGSDSDNYGYTF. CDR3 bases: TGTGCCAGCAGCTTAGGGTCGGACAGCGATAACTATGGCTACACCTTT.

The chain has TRBV7-8 and TRBJ1-2; D is undetermined. This CDR3 has 13 amino acids. Germline values: CDR1 SGHVS, CDR2 FQNEAQ. The V gene lost 1 base and the J gene lost 4 bases, with 7 bases spanning the gap. CDR3: CASSLEASYGYTF. The CDR3 nucleotides read TGTGCCAGCAGCTTAGAAGCCTCCTATGGCTACACCTTC.

There are a few counts of this clone. The chain joins TRBV21-1 to TRBJ2-1; the table's D call, TRBD2, has no DNA check behind it. TRBV21-1 corresponds to a pseudogene. The CDR3 is 14 amino acids. The CDR3 bases are TGTGCCAGCAGCAAAGGGTGGGACTCCGCTTTACAGTTCTTC. Protein sequence: CASSKGWDSALQFF.

This clone was counted once. The V gene is TRBV7-9, the J gene TRBJ2-1, with D uncertain. The germline V and J ends were trimmed by 1 base and 4 bases, with 5 bases remaining between them. The CDR3 length is 13 residues. The V gene's germline CDR1 is SEHNR and CDR2 FQNEAQ (reference sequence). The CDR3 is CASSLDSYNEQFF. The CDR3 DNA follows: TGTGCCAGCAGCTTAGACTCTTACAATGAGCAGTTCTTC.

The chain employs TRBV6-5 and TRBJ1-5, with 7 bases matching TRBD1. The ends lost 5 bases at V and 3 bases at J; junction bases unmatched: 4. The germline V gene has CDR1 MNHEY and CDR2 SVGAGI. The CDR3 length is 14 residues. The CDR3 loop is CASSRDRVNQPQHF. Here the CDR3 DNA reads TGTGCCAGCAGTCGCGACAGGGTCAATCAGCCCCAGCATTTT.

V and J are TRBV5-1 and TRBJ1-3; possible D gene TRBD1, 5 bases. V was shortened by 4 bases and J by 0 bases, with 17 bases between the two germline ends. There are 17 residues in the CDR3. Germline V gene data show CDR1 as SGHRS and CDR2 as YFSETQ. The CDR3 DNA reads TGCGCCAGCAGCCTGGGCCTCGGTGACAGCTCTGGAAACACCATATATTTT. It specifies CASSLGLGDSSGNTIYF.

This chain uses TRBV7-2 with TRBJ1-3; TRBD1 agrees at 8 bases. The J segment lost 0 bases and the V segment lost 5 bases, leaving 9 bases of the junction unmatched. The CDR3 totals 17 residues. CDR1 is SGHTA, CDR2 FQGNSA, per germline. CDR3: CASSPRTGRSSGNTIYF. The CDR3 region has the DNA TGTGCCAGCAGCCCTCGGACAGGGCGGAGCTCTGGAAACACCATATATTTT.

This chain joins TRBV7-2 and TRBJ2-2, with 10 nucleotides matching TRBD1. Germline loops: CDR1 SGHTA, CDR2 FQGNSA. The V gene end was trimmed by 5 bases and the J gene end by 7 bases; junction bases not matched to a gene: 7. The CDR3 is made up of 15 amino acids. CDR3 in amino acids: CASSQTGTGDGELFF. CDR3 bases: TGTGCCAGCAGCCAAACCGGGACAGGGGACGGGGAGCTGTTTTTT.

The V and J genes are TRBV27 and TRBJ1-4; 8 positions agree with TRBD1. From germline, CDR1 is MNHEY and CDR2 SMNVEV (reference sequence). The CDR3 spans 15 residues. After removal of 2 bases from V and 6 bases from J, the junction contained 5 bases not matched to a gene. CDR3 protein: CASSLRWTGYEKLFF. As DNA, the CDR3 is TGTGCCAGCAGTTTACGGTGGACAGGGTATGAAAAACTGTTTTTT.